Listed here is a single T cell receptor (beta chain). Antigen unknown. The V gene end was trimmed by 5 bases and the J gene end by 3 bases; junction bases not matched to a gene: 9. This CDR3 comprises 14 residues. The germline CDR1 and CDR2 sequences are GTSNPN and SVGIG (reference sequence). The source of the sample is a study of cytomegalovirus exposure and HLA in healthy donors. Study-level findings and limits: Listed as cytomegalovirus-associated were 150 to 200 TCR beta chains. The authors confirmed in vitro that three CMV-associated chains were specific for CMV antigens. A later analysis appeared to link common viral pathogens to several of the most significant clusters. Evidence from a later analysis indicated that most CMV-associated TCR beta chains looked HLA-restricted.

PCR involved 60 Vbeta and 13 Jbeta primers. Sequencing was performed with immunoSEQ multiplex PCR; in TCRdb, only in-frame clones are kept and a portion is missing. Among about 120,000 clones listed, 70% to 85% were seen once. The chain combines TRBV30 with TRBJ2-5; 7 nucleotides line up with TRBD1. The source material was PBMCs. This receptor was taken from a man in his forties or fifties in good health and CMV-seropositive. The CDR3 sequence is CAWGEGTDEETQYF. For the CDR3, the DNA is TGTGCCTGGGGTGAGGGGACAGACGAAGAGACCCAGTACTTC.